The 3 T cell receptor beta chains presented below share a single source sample, sequenced in a study of cytomegalovirus exposure and HLA in healthy donors. The PCR ran on 60 Vbeta and 13 Jbeta primers. Using immunoSEQ multiplex PCR, the repertoire was profiled, and TCRdb retains in-frame clones only, with some absent. The sample records some 140,000 clones, roughly 80% being singletons. Sequenced material: PBMCs. The source is a man younger than 45 in good health and CMV-seronegative.

This chain links TRBV9 with TRBJ1-2; the match to TRBD1 covers 8 bases. The ends lost 0 bases at V and 8 bases at J; junction bases unmatched: 3. From germline, CDR1 is SGDLS and CDR2 YYNGEE. CDR3 length equals 13 residues. The CDR3 DNA is TGTGCCAGCAGCGTAGAGACAGGGGACGGCTACACCTTC. Translating it yields CASSVETGDGYTF.

J is TRBJ1-4 and V is TRBV4-2; 11 bases are a match to TRBD1. V shed 4 bases and J 8 bases; nucleotides not matched to a gene: 3. Germline V gene lookup returns CDR1 LGHNA and CDR2 YNFKEQ. The CDR3 spans 14 residues. CDR3 in amino acids: CASSPGQGAEKLFF. The CDR3 DNA reads TGTGCCAGCAGCCCTGGACAGGGGGCGGAAAAACTGTTTTTT.

The chain uses TRBV7-3 and TRBJ2-3; D gene ambiguous. The CDR3 loop spans 18 amino acids. The germline V gene has CDR1 SGHTA and CDR2 FQGTGA. V shed 2 bases and J shed 0 bases, with 18 bases lying between them. CDR3 DNA: TGTGCCAGCAGCTTAGCGCCGGTGGCGGATATTAGCACAGATACGCAGTATTTT. Translated: CASSLAPVADISTDTQYF.